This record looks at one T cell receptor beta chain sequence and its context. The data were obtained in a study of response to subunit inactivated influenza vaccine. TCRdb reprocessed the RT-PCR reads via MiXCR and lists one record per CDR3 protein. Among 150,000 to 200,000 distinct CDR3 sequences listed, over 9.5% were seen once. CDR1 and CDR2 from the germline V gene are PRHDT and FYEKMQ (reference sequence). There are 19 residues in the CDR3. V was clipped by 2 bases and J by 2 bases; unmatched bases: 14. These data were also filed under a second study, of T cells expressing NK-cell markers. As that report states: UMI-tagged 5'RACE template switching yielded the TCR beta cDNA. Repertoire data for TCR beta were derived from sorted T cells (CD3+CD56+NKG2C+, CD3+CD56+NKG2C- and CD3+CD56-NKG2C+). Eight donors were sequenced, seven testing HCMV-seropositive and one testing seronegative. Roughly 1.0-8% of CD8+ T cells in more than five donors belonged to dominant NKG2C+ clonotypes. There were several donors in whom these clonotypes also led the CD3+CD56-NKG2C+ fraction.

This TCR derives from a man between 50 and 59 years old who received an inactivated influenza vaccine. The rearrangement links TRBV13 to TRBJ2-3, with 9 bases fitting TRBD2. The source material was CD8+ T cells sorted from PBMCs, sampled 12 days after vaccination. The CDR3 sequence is CASSLISSVTSGFTDTQYF. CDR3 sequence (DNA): TGTGCCAGCAGCTTAATTTCCTCCGTGACTAGCGGTTTCACAGATACGCAGTATTTT.